These 17 T cell receptor beta chains came from one sample sequenced in a study of a mutant IDH1 vaccine in newly diagnosed glioma. Stated time point: baseline, week 1 (first vaccination visit). This sample's treatment: pre-vaccination baseline after standard-of-care therapy. The assay was immunoSEQ multiplex PCR, and TCRdb's table has in-frame clones only and misses some. The table includes 85,000 to 100,000 clones, about four fifths detected once. The material sequenced was PBMCs, taken from a glioma patient treated with radiotherapy, temozolomide or both. These receptors were collected from a man in his forties with glioma.

The chain uses TRBV2 and TRBJ1-3, with D possibly matching TRBD1 (6 bases). The V and J ends lost 9 bases and 4 bases respectively, with 16 bases between them. Germline V gene data show CDR1 as SNHLY and CDR2 as FYNNEI. CDR3 length: 14 residues. The CDR3 sequence is CASSETGGGNTIYF. The CDR3 DNA reads as TGTGCCAGTTCCGAGACAGGAGGAGGAAACACCATATATTTT.

The V and J genes are TRBV27 and TRBJ2-5; D ambiguous. Trimming stripped 2 bases from V and 5 bases from J, with 18 bases between. This CDR3 comprises 16 residues. CDR1 and CDR2 from the germline V gene are MNHEY and SMNVEV (reference sequence). CDR3: CASSLVPPLYGETQYF. The CDR3 DNA reads TGTGCCAGCAGTTTAGTCCCCCCACTTTACGGGGAGACCCAGTACTTC.

The rearrangement uses TRBV7-9 and TRBJ2-3, with 16 positions matching TRBD2. CDR3 length: 17 residues. V was clipped by 5 bases and J by 4 bases; unmatched bases: 6. In germline, CDR1 is SEHNR, CDR2 FQNEAQ (reference sequence). The CDR3, as DNA: TGTGCCAGCAGCGTGGGACTAGCGGGGGGGGCCCCAGATACGCAGTATTTT. As protein: CASSVGLAGGAPDTQYF.

This chain joins TRBV7-9 and TRBJ1-2, with a weak D call TRBD1 (6 bases). The CDR3 is 13 amino acids. Germline lookup yields CDR1 SEHNR and CDR2 FQNEAQ (reference sequence). Between the trimmed V and J ends, which lost 6 bases and 4 bases, there was a span of 12 bases. DNA for the CDR3: TGTGCCAGCAGACCACAGGGCAGCTATGGCTACACCTTC. Translating it yields CASRPQGSYGYTF.

V and J are TRBV4-3 and TRBJ2-3; 11 nucleotides line up with TRBD2. There are 19 residues in the CDR3. V lost 0 bases to trimming and J lost 4 bases; unmatched junction nucleotides: 12. Germline V lookup: CDR1 LGHNA, CDR2 YSLEER. The CDR3 DNA follows: TGCGCCAGCAGCCAAGAGAGGGCTAGCGGGAGGCTAATGGCAGATACGCAGTATTTT. Translated: CASSQERASGRLMADTQYF.

This chain uses TRBV19 with TRBJ2-1, with TRBD2 identical over 10 bases. J lost 3 bases, V lost 6 bases, and 5 bases had no gene match. CDR1 is LNHDA, CDR2 SQIVND, per germline (reference sequence). The CDR3 loop spans 15 amino acids. The CDR3 loop is CASRAGTSVYNEQFF. The CDR3 DNA reads TGTGCCAGTAGGGCCGGGACTAGCGTCTACAATGAGCAGTTCTTC. The whole variable domain, remainder taken from reference TRBV19 and TRBJ2-1, is DGGITQSPKYLFRKEGQNVTLSCEQNLNHDAMYWYRQDPGQGLRLIYYSQIVNDFQKGDIAEGYSVSREKKESFPLTVTSAQKNPTAFYLCASRAGTSVYNEQFFGPGTRLTVL.

The J gene is TRBJ2-4, the V gene TRBV27, with TRBD2 matching over 8 bases. The junction had 2 bases not matched to a gene; V was cut back by 1 base and J by 0 bases. The germline V gene encodes CDR1 MNHEY and CDR2 SMNVEV (reference sequence). The CDR3 spans 16 residues. The DNA of the CDR3 is TGTGCCAGCAGTTTATTGCGGGAGGTAGCCAAAAACATTCAGTACTTC. Its translation: CASSLLREVAKNIQYF.

The chain carries TRBV5-1 and TRBJ2-3, with 8 bases lining up with TRBD2. The V and J ends lost 3 bases and 4 bases, in that order; junction bases with no gene match: 7. CDR1 and CDR2 (germline): SGHRS, YFSETQ. This CDR3 contains 15 residues. This chain's CDR3 is CASSYRGGHADTQYF. Here the CDR3 DNA reads TGCGCCAGCAGCTACCGGGGGGGCCATGCAGATACGCAGTATTTT.

The CDR3 DNA follows: TGTGCCAGCAGCTTTGGGCCAGATACGCAGTATTTT. Its protein product is CASSFGPDTQYF. The chain uses TRBV7-2 and TRBJ2-3; D unclear. V was cut by 3 bases and J by 4 bases, with 5 bases left in between. The CDR3 sequence is 12 residues long. Germline CDR1 reads SGHTA; CDR2 reads FQGNSA.

The chain combines TRBV29-1 with TRBJ2-6; the D gene is possibly TRBD1 (6 bases). The length of the CDR3 is 17 residues. CDR1 and CDR2 (germline): SQVTM, ANQGSEA. Between the trimmed V and J ends, which lost 6 bases and 4 bases, there was a span of 22 bases. The CDR3 sequence is CSVDVPGQEAGANVLTF. CDR3 in DNA: TGCAGCGTCGATGTTCCGGGACAAGAAGCAGGGGCCAACGTCCTGACTTTC. Combining the CDR3 with reference TRBV29-1 and TRBJ2-6 gives the whole variable domain SAVISQKPSRDICQRGTSLTIQCQVDSQVTMMFWYRQQPGQSLTLIATANQGSEATYESGFVIDKFPISRPNLTFSTLTVSNMSPEDSSIYLCSVDVPGQEAGANVLTFGAGSRLTVL.

This clone was seen only once. The chain recombines TRBV4-3 with TRBJ1-1, with 9 bases fitting TRBD1. The CDR3 covers 15 residues. Germline V gene sequence: CDR1 LGHNA, CDR2 YSLEER. With 0 bases clipped from V and 4 bases from J, the junction kept 3 bases outside the gene matches. The chain's CDR3 is CASSQDSGQGTEAFF. The DNA of the CDR3 is TGCGCCAGCAGCCAAGATTCGGGACAGGGCACTGAAGCTTTCTTT.

J is TRBJ1-5 and V is TRBV19, with D tentatively TRBD1 (6 bases). Germline CDR1 and CDR2: LNHDA and SQIVND (reference sequence). The CDR3 is 14 amino acids. V shed 3 bases and J shed 7 bases, with 13 bases lying between them. The DNA for the CDR3 is TGTGCCAGTAGTATTGGGCAGGGGCAGCAGCCCCAGCATTTT. It translates to CASSIGQGQQPQHF.

The chain carries TRBV5-1 and TRBJ2-1, with TRBD2 matching over 12 bases. The germline CDR1 and CDR2 sequences are SGHRS and YFSETQ. V dropped 6 bases and J dropped 3; count of bases not matched to a gene: 4. The CDR3 sequence is 15 residues long. CDR3 sequence reads: CASNLAGGNYNEQFF. The CDR3 DNA reads TGCGCCAGCAACCTAGCGGGAGGGAACTACAATGAGCAGTTCTTC.

V gene TRBV6-1 combines with J gene TRBJ2-3; D possibly corresponds to TRBD2 (6 bases). The V gene lost 3 bases and the J gene lost 5 bases, with 15 bases spanning the gap. The CDR3 contains 15 residues. CDR1 MNHNS and CDR2 SASEGT come from the germline V gene. CDR3 sequence (DNA): TGTGCCAGCAGTGAGGTGGGCGGGGCGGTAGATACGCAGTATTTT. It translates to CASSEVGGAVDTQYF.

The chain is built from TRBV6-5 and TRBJ2-3, with D perhaps matching TRBD1 (6 bases). The CDR3 extends over 13 amino acids. Germline-derived CDR1 and CDR2 are MNHEY and SVGAGI. V was pared by 7 bases and J by 5 bases, with 13 bases between. The CDR3 nucleotides read TGTGCCAGCAACCCCCGAGGGGGAGATACGCAGTATTTT. It specifies CASNPRGGDTQYF.

The J gene is TRBJ1-5, the V gene TRBV9; 7 positions match TRBD1. The CDR3 is 14 amino acids. The V gene's germline CDR1 is SGDLS and CDR2 YYNGEE. Unmatched junction bases numbered 3, after V lost 4 bases and J lost 2 bases. CDR3 in amino acids: CASSFTGGNQPQHF. The CDR3 coding sequence is TGTGCCAGCAGCTTCACAGGGGGCAATCAGCCCCAGCATTTT.

CDR3 amino acids: CASSVTSPYEQYF. The CDR3 DNA is TGTGCCAGCAGTGTTACTAGTCCCTACGAGCAGTACTTC. The chain couples TRBV6-1 to TRBJ2-7; a weak D match, TRBD2 (5 bases). Trimming shortened V by 4 bases and J by 2 bases, and 9 bases separated the two germline ends. This CDR3 has 13 amino acids. In germline, CDR1 is MNHNS, CDR2 SASEGT.